This T cell receptor (beta chain) came from a study of blood T cells in healthy people across ages. General study findings and limits: Changes in expanded clonotypes were possibly confounded, as the CMV status of donors was unknown.

Points on this clonotype: No antigen is known for it.

With a J-beta primer mix and a sample-barcoded 5' primer, a second PCR ran 7 to 11 cycles. Each cDNA molecule carried a tag from a template-switch adaptor that contained 12 random nucleotides. Via MiXCR, TCRdb re-called the 5' RACE reads, giving one row per CDR3 protein. This table holds approximately 810,000 distinct CDR3 sequences, roughly 26% found once. The germline gives CDR1 SGHDT, CDR2 YYEEEE. V shed 3 bases and J shed 4 bases, with 13 bases lying between them. The CDR3 covers 14 residues. Sequences were obtained from blood. This TCR came from a woman older than 75 in good health. J is TRBJ1-1 and V is TRBV5-6; possible D gene TRBD1, 6 bases. CDR3 nucleotide sequence: TGTGCCAGCAGCTCGGCGAGGGGGAGCACTGAAGCTTTCTTT. Amino acids: CASSSARGSTEAFF.